Each of the 5 T cell receptor beta chains below was sequenced from the same sample in a study of T cells after yellow fever vaccination. Each CDR3 protein gets one entry after TCRdb re-called the 5' RACE reads with MiXCR. The table has around 47,000 distinct CDR3 sequences, about 6.8% seen once. The sample was CD8+ T cells not binding an NS4B(214-222) dextramer, sorted from PBMCs, taken 45 days after the yellow fever booster vaccination. The receptors derive from a man younger than 45 who received the YFV17D yellow fever vaccine.

This clonotype was counted many times. The chain is built from TRBV3-1 and TRBJ2-5, with D perhaps TRBD2 (5 bases). V lost 1 base and J 1 base, leaving 16 bases between the germline ends. CDR1 and CDR2 from the germline V gene are LGHDT and YNNKEL (reference sequence). The CDR3 covers 17 residues. The CDR3 spells CASSQVSSLAIQETQYF. The CDR3 coding sequence is TGTGCCAGCAGCCAAGTTTCGAGTCTAGCAATCCAAGAGACCCAGTACTTC.

This clonotype was detected ten times or more. This chain uses TRBV6-1 with TRBJ2-7, with TRBD2 matching over 9 bases. The ends lost 7 bases at V and 4 bases at J; junction bases unmatched: 17. This CDR3 is 17 amino acids long. Germline CDR1 MNHNS, CDR2 SASEGT. The CDR3 bases are TGTGCCAGCACCAGGGTAGCGGGAGACGTTCTTTTTTACGAGCAGTACTTC. Its translation: CASTRVAGDVLFYEQYF.

Ten or more counts support this clonotype. The rearrangement links TRBV15 to TRBJ1-1; D uncertain. Looked up from germline, CDR1 is LNHNV and CDR2 is YYDKDF (reference sequence). The CDR3 is 13 residues long. Trimming pared 2 bases from V and 1 base from J, leaving 5 bases between. The CDR3 reads CATSRTSNTEAFF. The CDR3 DNA reads as TGTGCCACCAGCAGAACATCGAACACTGAAGCTTTCTTT.

This clonotype was counted many times. Compared with germline, one end of the junction differs, possibly owing to a read error. V is TRBV20-1 and J is TRBJ1-2; TRBD1 might be the D (5 bases). CDR1 is DFQATT, CDR2 SNEGSKA, per germline (reference sequence). The CDR3 loop spans 10 amino acids. The DNA of the CDR3 is TGCAGTGCTAGCGCTTTGGCAGGGCGCTTC. Protein product: CSASALAGRF.

Many counts were recorded for this clonotype. J is TRBJ1-1 and V is TRBV29-1; tentatively, D is TRBD1 (6 bases). The germline V gene encodes CDR1 SQVTM and CDR2 ANQGSEA. The CDR3 consists of 13 residues. Trimming shortened V by 5 bases and J by 4 bases, and 14 bases separated the two germline ends. For the CDR3, the DNA is TGCAGCGTTCAAAGGGGGGCCGGCACTGAAGCTTTCTTT. This codes for CSVQRGAGTEAFF.